This TCR beta chain comes out of a study of T cells in Graves' hyperthyroidism and ophthalmopathy. General study results and limits: Through a model of 13 V-J features, ophthalmopathy was separated from stable hyperthyroidism.

The TCR beta CDR3 regions underwent amplification using RNA transcripts as the source. The primer set for the first-round RT-PCR of the TCR CDR3 was HTBI. TCRdb re-called the multiplex PCR reads through MiXCR, storing one row per CDR3 protein. The sample lists more than 350,000 distinct CDR3 sequences, about 15% occurring once. This clonotype is a singleton in its sample. Antigen unknown. Germline loops: CDR1 SEHNR, CDR2 FQNEAQ (reference sequence). V was trimmed by 4 bases and J by 4 bases, leaving 23 bases between them. The CDR3 consists of 17 residues. Disease duration was under 3 months in the ophthalmopathy patients, who also had a Clinical Activity Score of at least 3 and a NOSPECS grade of at least 4. The PBMCs studied were ones that came from roughly 9.4 ml fresh peripheral blood.

The rearrangement joins TRBV7-9 to TRBJ2-7, with D maybe TRBD2 (6 bases). The sample taken for sequencing was blood. This TCR was sampled from a woman aged 55 to 70 with Graves' ophthalmopathy. The CDR3 nucleotides are TGTGCCAGCAGCTCCCCAGGGTTTGTTGAAGGAGGGTACGAGCAGTACTTC. Encoded protein: CASSSPGFVEGGYEQYF.